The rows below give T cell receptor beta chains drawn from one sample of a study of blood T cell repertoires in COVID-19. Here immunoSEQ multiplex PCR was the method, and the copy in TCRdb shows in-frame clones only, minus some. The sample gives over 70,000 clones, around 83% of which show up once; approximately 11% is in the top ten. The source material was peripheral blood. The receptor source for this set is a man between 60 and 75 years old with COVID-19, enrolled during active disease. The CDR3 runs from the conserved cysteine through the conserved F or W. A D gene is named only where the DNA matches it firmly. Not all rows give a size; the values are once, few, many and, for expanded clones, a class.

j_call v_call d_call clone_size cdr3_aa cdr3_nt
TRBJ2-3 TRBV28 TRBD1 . CASSFPDRGPDTQYF TGTGCCAGCAGTTTCCCAGACAGGGGACCAGATACGCAGTATTTT
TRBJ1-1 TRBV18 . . CASSYTELNTEAFF TGTGCCAGCTCATATACAGAGCTGAACACTGAAGCTTTCTTT
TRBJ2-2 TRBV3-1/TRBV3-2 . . CASSQTGVNTGELFF TGTGCCAGCAGCCAAACAGGCGTGAACACCGGGGAGCTGTTTTTT
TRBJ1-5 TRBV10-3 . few CAISESTGRGGEQPQHF TGTGCCATCAGTGAGTCGACGGGCAGGGGCGGTGAACAGCCCCAGCATTTT
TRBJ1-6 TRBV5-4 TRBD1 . CASSLKTGNGSPLHF TGTGCCAGCAGCCTTAAGACAGGGAATGGATCACCCCTCCACTTT
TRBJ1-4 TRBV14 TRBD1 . CASSQRTGEKLFF TGTGCCAGCAGCCAGCGGACAGGGGAAAAACTGTTTTTT
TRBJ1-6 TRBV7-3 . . CASSTPTGGTSPLHF TGTGCCAGCAGCACCCCGACAGGAGGCACTTCACCCCTCCACTTT
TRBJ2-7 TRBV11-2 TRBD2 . CASSLGLAGPYEQYF TGTGCCAGCAGCCTAGGACTAGCGGGGCCCTACGAGCAGTACTTC
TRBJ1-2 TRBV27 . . CASSLSAHYGYTF TGTGCCAGCAGTTTATCAGCTCACTATGGCTACACCTTC
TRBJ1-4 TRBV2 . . CASRGQAPNEKLFF TGTGCCAGCAGGGGCCAGGCACCTAATGAAAAACTGTTTTTT
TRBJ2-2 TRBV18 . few CASSPMDTDTGELFF TGTGCCAGCTCACCAATGGACACAGACACCGGGGAGCTGTTTTTT
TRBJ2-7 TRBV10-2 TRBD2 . CASSGGRGKTYEQYF TGCGCCAGCAGTGGCGGGAGGGGGAAAACCTACGAGCAGTACTTC
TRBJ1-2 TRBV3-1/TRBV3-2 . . CASSQESPRGYTF TGTGCCAGCAGCCAAGAGAGCCCCCGGGGCTACACCTTC
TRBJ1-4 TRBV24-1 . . CATSDPTESNEKLFF TGTGCCACCAGTGACCCGACAGAGAGTAATGAAAAACTGTTTTTT
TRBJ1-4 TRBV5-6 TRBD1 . CASGTGDATNEKLFF TGTGCCAGCGGGACAGGTGATGCAACTAATGAAAAACTGTTTTTT
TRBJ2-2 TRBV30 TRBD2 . CAFPPAGGPGTGELFF TGTGCCTTCCCCCCCGCGGGAGGGCCGGGCACCGGGGAGCTGTTTTTT
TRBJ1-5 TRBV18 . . CASSADHLRSQPQHF TGTGCCAGCTCAGCTGACCATCTGAGGAGTCAGCCCCAGCATTTT
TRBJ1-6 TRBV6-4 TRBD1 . CASSQTGGSNSPLHF TGTGCCAGCAGTCAGACAGGGGGCTCGAATTCACCCCTCCACTTT
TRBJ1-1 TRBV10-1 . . CASRGGDTEAFF TGCGCCAGCAGGGGGGGGGACACTGAAGCTTTCTTT
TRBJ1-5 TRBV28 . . CANKRDQPQHF TGTGCCAACAAGAGGGATCAGCCCCAGCATTTT
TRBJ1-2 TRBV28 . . CATGGGPRGYTF TGTGCCACCGGGGGGGGACCTAGAGGCTACACCTTC
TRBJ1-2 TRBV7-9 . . CASSPGPGIDYGYTF TGTGCCAGCAGCCCCGGCCCCGGGATTGACTATGGCTACACCTTC
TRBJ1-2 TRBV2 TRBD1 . CASYPTGTGFGYTF TGTGCCAGCTACCCAACCGGGACAGGGTTTGGCTACACCTTC
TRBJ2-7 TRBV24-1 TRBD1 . CATGGQRDEQYF TGTGCCACCGGGGGACAGAGGGACGAGCAGTACTTC
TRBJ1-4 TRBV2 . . CASREQVQEKLFF TGTGCCAGCAGGGAACAGGTTCAGGAAAAACTGTTTTTT
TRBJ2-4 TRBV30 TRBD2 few CAGGDYPNIQYF TGTGCCGGCGGGGACTACCCAAACATTCAGTACTTC
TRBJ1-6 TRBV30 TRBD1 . CACKSDRHKENFLIRGSPLHF TGTGCCTGCAAATCGGACAGGCACAAAGAAAACTTCCTCATTCGGGGTTCACCCCTCCACTTT
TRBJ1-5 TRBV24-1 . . CATSDPGQSNQPQHF TGTGCCACCAGTGATCCCGGACAGTCCAATCAGCCCCAGCATTTT
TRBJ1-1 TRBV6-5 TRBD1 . CQVRQGNTEAFF TGTCAAGTAAGACAGGGCAACACTGAAGCTTTCTTT
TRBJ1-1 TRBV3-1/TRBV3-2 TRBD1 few CASSHPRTGNTEAFF TGTGCCAGCAGCCATCCCCGGACAGGGAACACTGAAGCTTTCTTT
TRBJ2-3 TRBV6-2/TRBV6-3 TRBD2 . CASSRYTSGRDGDTQYF TGTGCCAGCAGTCGTTATACTAGCGGGAGGGATGGAGATACGCAGTATTTT
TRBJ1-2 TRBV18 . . CASSAENYGYTF TGTGCCAGCTCAGCGGAAAACTATGGCTACACCTTC
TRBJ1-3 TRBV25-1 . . CASKIPGGNTIYF TGTGCCAGCAAAATACCCGGTGGAAACACCATATATTTT
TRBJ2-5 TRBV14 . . CASSQAGETQYF TGTGCCAGCAGCCAAGCGGGAGAGACCCAGTACTTC
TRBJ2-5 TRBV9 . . CASSPGRETQYF TGTGCCAGCAGCCCGGGGAGGGAGACCCAGTACTTC
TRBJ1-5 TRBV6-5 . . CASAGQEDQPQHF TGTGCCAGCGCCGGGCAGGAGGATCAGCCCCAGCATTTT
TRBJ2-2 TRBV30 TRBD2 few CAWSLTSGGAYGELFF TGTGCCTGGAGTCTCACTAGCGGGGGGGCCTACGGGGAGCTGTTTTTT
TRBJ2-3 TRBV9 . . CASYPRRSGGGTQYF TGTGCCAGCTATCCTAGGCGGTCAGGAGGAGGTACGCAGTATTTT
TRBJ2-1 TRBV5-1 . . CASSFTGNEQFF TGCGCCAGCAGTTTTACGGGCAATGAGCAGTTCTTC
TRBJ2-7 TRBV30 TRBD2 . CAWSRGSANYYEQYF TGTGCCTGGAGTCGCGGGAGCGCCAATTACTACGAGCAGTACTTC
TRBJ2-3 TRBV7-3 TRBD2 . CASSPRLAGVSDTQYF TGTGCCAGCAGCCCCAGACTAGCGGGAGTTTCTGATACGCAGTATTTT
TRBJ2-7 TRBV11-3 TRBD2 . CASSPGGSYEQYF TGTGCCAGCAGCCCGGGGGGTTCCTACGAGCAGTACTTC
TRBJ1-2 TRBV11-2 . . CASSLEGRELTF TGTGCCAGCAGCTTAGAAGGAAGGGAGCTCACCTTC
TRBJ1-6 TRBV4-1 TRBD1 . CASSQDRGRSPLHF TGCGCCAGCAGCCAAGACAGGGGGCGTTCACCCCTCCACTTT
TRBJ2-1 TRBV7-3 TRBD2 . CASSLQAGGEQFF TGTGCCAGCAGCCTCCAGGCGGGGGGCGAGCAGTTCTTC
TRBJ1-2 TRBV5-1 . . CASSLEWEGNYGYTF TGCGCCAGCAGCTTGGAATGGGAGGGCAACTATGGCTACACCTTC
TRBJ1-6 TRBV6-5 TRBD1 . CASRRQGNSPLHF TGTGCCAGCAGAAGACAGGGAAATTCACCCCTCCACTTT
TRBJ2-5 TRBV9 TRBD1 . CASSPRTGYAAETQYF TGTGCCAGCAGCCCCCGGACAGGGTACGCGGCAGAGACCCAGTACTTC
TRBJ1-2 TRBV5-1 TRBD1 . CASSPDRGYGYTF TGCGCCAGCAGCCCCGACAGGGGGTATGGCTACACCTTC
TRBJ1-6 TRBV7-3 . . CASSFGPDGSPLHF TGTGCCAGCAGCTTTGGGCCCGATGGTTCACCCCTCCACTTT
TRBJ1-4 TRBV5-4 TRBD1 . CASSSPGQVEKLFF TGTGCCAGCAGCTCGCCGGGACAGGTTGAAAAACTGTTTTTT
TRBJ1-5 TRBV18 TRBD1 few CASSPYLSGQGNQPQHF TGTGCCAGCTCACCATACCTCTCGGGACAGGGTAATCAGCCCCAGCATTTT
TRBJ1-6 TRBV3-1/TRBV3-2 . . CASSRGGESPLHF TGTGCCAGCAGCCGAGGGGGGGAATCACCCCTCCACTTT
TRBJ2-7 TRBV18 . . CASSPTEYEQYF TGTGCCAGCTCACCAACGGAGTACGAGCAGTACTTC
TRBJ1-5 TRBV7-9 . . CASSSNQGSYQPQHF TGTGCCAGCAGCTCAAACCAGGGTTCTTATCAGCCCCAGCATTTT
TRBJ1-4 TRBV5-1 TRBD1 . CASSLGQGDEKLFF TGCGCCAGCAGCCTGGGACAGGGCGACGAAAAACTGTTTTTT
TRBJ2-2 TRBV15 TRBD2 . CATSRDPREGLTGELFF TGTGCCACCAGCAGAGATCCCCGGGAGGGCCTCACCGGGGAGCTGTTTTTT
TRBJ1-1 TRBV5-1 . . CASSYGRVTEAFF TGCGCCAGCAGCTACGGTAGAGTCACTGAAGCTTTCTTT
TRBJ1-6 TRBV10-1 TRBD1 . CASRTGANSPLHF TGCGCCAGCAGAACAGGGGCCAATTCACCCCTCCACTTT